These T cell receptor beta chains were read from a single sample in a study of blood T cells in healthy people across ages. MiXCR, applied by TCRdb to the 5' RACE reads, yields one record per CDR3 protein. The sample has about 670,000 distinct CDR3 sequences; 52% are singletons. The sequenced sample was blood. The receptor source for this set is a woman aged 80 or over in good health. Each CDR3 is given with its conserved first and last residue. The D gene is left open where the match is weak. Some rows have no size entry. The others give once, few or many, or a class for an expanded clone.

CDR3: CSVAGGGNEKLFF
DNA: TGCAGCGTTGCCGGGGGCGGGAATGAAAAACTGTTTTTT
V: TRBV29-1
J: TRBJ1-4
size: NA
D: NA

CDR3: CSVVGPLYEQYF
DNA: TGCAGCGTTGTGGGCCCACTCTACGAGCAGTACTTC
V: TRBV29-1
J: TRBJ2-7
size: NA
D: NA

CDR3: CASTRDNYSYTF
DNA: TGTGCCAGCACAAGGGATAACTATAGCTACACCTTC
V: TRBV25-1
J: TRBJ1-2
size: NA
D: NA

CDR3: CASSQGMGDYYNEQFF
DNA: TGTGCCAGCAGCCAAGGAATGGGGGACTACTACAATGAGCAGTTCTTC
V: TRBV3-1
J: TRBJ2-1
size: many
D: TRBD2

CDR3: CASTRERESEQYF
DNA: TGTGCCAGCACTCGGGAGCGGGAGAGCGAGCAGTACTTC
V: TRBV2
J: TRBJ2-7
size: NA
D: TRBD2

CDR3: CASSTGQTYNEQFF
DNA: TGCGCCAGCAGCACCGGACAGACCTACAATGAGCAGTTCTTC
V: TRBV5-1
J: TRBJ2-1
size: NA
D: NA

CDR3: CASRRQGAGTDTQYF
DNA: TGTGCCAGCAGGCGACAGGGGGCGGGTACAGATACGCAGTATTTT
V: TRBV12-3/TRBV12-4
J: TRBJ2-3
size: NA
D: TRBD1

CDR3: CASSPGGLIGDTQYF
DNA: TGCGCCAGCAGCCCTGGGGGGCTCATCGGAGATACGCAGTATTTT
V: TRBV5-1
J: TRBJ2-3
size: many
D: NA

CDR3: CASSLYAGAGGREYDEQFF
DNA: TGTGCCAGCAGCTTATATGCTGGGGCAGGGGGCCGGGAGTACGATGAGCAGTTCTTC
V: TRBV7-3
J: TRBJ2-1
size: NA
D: TRBD1

CDR3: CASSLLSSGANVLTF
DNA: TGCGCCAGCAGCTTGCTCAGCTCTGGGGCCAACGTCCTGACTTTC
V: TRBV5-1
J: TRBJ2-6
size: many
D: NA

CDR3: CSVEGSTDTQYF
DNA: TGCAGCGTTGAAGGTAGCACAGATACGCAGTATTTT
V: TRBV29-1
J: TRBJ2-3
size: many
D: NA

CDR3: CASSVGTSGRISYEQYF
DNA: TGCGCCAGCAGCGTAGGGACTAGCGGGAGGATCTCCTACGAGCAGTACTTC
V: TRBV5-1
J: TRBJ2-7
size: NA
D: TRBD2

CDR3: CASSSHDRASLEQYF
DNA: TGTGCCAGCAGTTCGCACGACAGGGCCTCTTTAGAGCAGTACTTC
V: TRBV28
J: TRBJ2-7
size: many
D: TRBD1

CDR3: CASSSGGPSNEQFF
DNA: TGTGCCAGCAGCTCTGGGGGGCCCTCCAATGAGCAGTTCTTC
V: TRBV11-2
J: TRBJ2-1
size: many
D: NA

CDR3: CASSPGQGGFETQYF
DNA: TGTGCCAGCAGTCCGGGACAGGGGGGTTTTGAGACCCAGTACTTC
V: TRBV27
J: TRBJ2-5
size: NA
D: TRBD1

CDR3: CASSLRPLPFSPDTQYF
DNA: TGTGCCAGCAGCTTAAGACCCCTCCCCTTCTCTCCAGATACGCAGTATTTT
V: TRBV7-3
J: TRBJ2-3
size: many
D: NA

CDR3: CATSGQGSSYNEQFF
DNA: TGTGCCACCAGTGGACAGGGAAGCTCCTACAATGAGCAGTTCTTC
V: TRBV24-1
J: TRBJ2-1
size: many
D: TRBD1

CDR3: CASSVAPEETQYF
DNA: TGTGCCAGCAGCGTCGCCCCAGAAGAGACCCAGTACTTC
V: TRBV5-1
J: TRBJ2-5
size: many
D: NA

CDR3: CASSLASGGHYNEQFF
DNA: TGTGCCAGCAGCTTAGCGTCCGGGGGGCACTACAATGAGCAGTTCTTC
V: TRBV7-9
J: TRBJ2-1
size: many
D: NA

CDR3: CASREGLARGNQPQHF
DNA: TGTGCCAGCAGGGAGGGTCTGGCAAGGGGCAATCAGCCCCAGCATTTT
V: TRBV2
J: TRBJ1-5
size: few
D: NA

CDR3: CSLTSKKDGYTF
DNA: TGCAGTCTTACCTCGAAAAAGGATGGCTACACCTTC
V: TRBV20-1
J: TRBJ1-2
size: many
D: NA

CDR3: CASSPRTSGSMNEQYF
DNA: TGTGCCAGCAGCCCCCGGACTAGCGGGAGCATGAACGAGCAGTACTTC
V: TRBV4-2
J: TRBJ2-7
size: few
D: TRBD2

CDR3: CASSTGQGAGGELFF
DNA: TGTGCCAGCAGCACTGGACAGGGGGCTGGCGGGGAGCTGTTTTTT
V: TRBV9
J: TRBJ2-2
size: few
D: TRBD1

CDR3: CASDPTGNTEAFF
DNA: TGCGCCAGCGATCCAACGGGGAACACTGAAGCTTTCTTT
V: TRBV5-1
J: TRBJ1-1
size: NA
D: NA

CDR3: CASSWTGGFEQYF
DNA: TGTGCCAGCAGTTGGACAGGGGGCTTCGAGCAGTACTTC
V: TRBV27
J: TRBJ2-7
size: many
D: TRBD1

CDR3: CSAIQGAGAETQYF
DNA: TGCAGTGCTATACAGGGGGCAGGAGCGGAGACCCAGTACTTC
V: TRBV20-1
J: TRBJ2-5
size: NA
D: TRBD1

CDR3: CASSLTGTGVYEQYF
DNA: TGTGCCAGCAGCTTGACCGGGACAGGGGTCTACGAGCAGTACTTC
V: TRBV5-8
J: TRBJ2-7
size: NA
D: TRBD1

CDR3: CASSPVNTSPLHF
DNA: TGTGCCAGCAGCCCCGTCAACACTTCACCCCTCCACTTT
V: TRBV7-2
J: TRBJ1-6
size: NA
D: NA

CDR3: CASSEALGGTEAFF
DNA: TGTGCCAGCAGTGAAGCGCTGGGGGGTACTGAAGCTTTCTTT
V: TRBV2
J: TRBJ1-1
size: NA
D: NA

CDR3: CAGSEDRIRDSQYF
DNA: TGTGCCGGCAGTGAAGACAGGATAAGGGATTCCCAGTACTTC
V: TRBV2
J: TRBJ2-7
size: NA
D: NA

CDR3: CASSTAGRGAQPQHF
DNA: TGTGCCAGCAGTACCGCCGGGCGCGGTGCTCAGCCCCAGCATTTT
V: TRBV12-3/TRBV12-4
J: TRBJ1-5
size: NA
D: NA

CDR3: CASSSSGRNTDTQYF
DNA: TGTGCCAGCAGCTCTAGCGGGAGGAATACAGATACGCAGTATTTT
V: TRBV11-3
J: TRBJ2-3
size: few
D: TRBD2

CDR3: CASSQVGDNEQYF
DNA: TGTGCCAGCAGCCAAGTGGGGGACAATGAGCAGTACTTC
V: TRBV4-2
J: TRBJ2-5
size: once
D: NA

CDR3: CASSYGTENSPLHF
DNA: TGTGCCAGCAGTTACGGGACAGAAAATTCACCCCTCCACTTT
V: TRBV6-5
J: TRBJ1-6
size: NA
D: TRBD1

CDR3: CASIYPYRGLSKNIQYF
DNA: TGTGCCAGCATCTACCCGTACAGGGGGCTAAGCAAAAACATTCAGTACTTC
V: TRBV21-1
J: TRBJ2-4
size: many
D: NA

CDR3: CASSQPMVLGETQYF
DNA: TGTGCCAGCAGCCAACCTATGGTATTAGGAGAGACCCAGTACTTC
V: TRBV3-1
J: TRBJ2-5
size: NA
D: NA

CDR3: CAISELARNEQFF
DNA: TGTGCCATCAGTGAGTTGGCAAGAAATGAGCAGTTCTTC
V: TRBV10-3
J: TRBJ2-1
size: NA
D: NA

CDR3: CSASGGRANEQFF
DNA: TGCAGTGCTAGCGGAGGCCGAGCCAATGAGCAGTTCTTC
V: TRBV20-1
J: TRBJ2-1
size: NA
D: NA

CDR3: CATSRSRYRAHQPQHF
DNA: TGTGCCACCAGCAGATCCCGATACAGGGCCCATCAGCCCCAGCATTTT
V: TRBV15
J: TRBJ1-5
size: once
D: NA

CDR3: CASSQEMSNQPQHF
DNA: TGTGCCAGCAGCCAAGAAATGAGCAATCAGCCCCAGCATTTT
V: TRBV3-1
J: TRBJ1-5
size: NA
D: NA

CDR3: CASSPTGGTFGTVDYTF
DNA: TGTGCCAGCAGCCCAACCGGAGGGACATTCGGGACTGTGGACTACACCTTC
V: TRBV3-1
J: TRBJ1-2
size: NA
D: NA

CDR3: CASSLQGRGNTEAFF
DNA: TGCGCCAGCAGCTTGCAGGGACGGGGGAACACTGAAGCTTTCTTT
V: TRBV5-1
J: TRBJ1-1
size: NA
D: NA

CDR3: CASSPQSPWNTGELFF
DNA: TGTGCCAGCTCACCACAGTCGCCGTGGAACACCGGGGAGCTGTTTTTT
V: TRBV18
J: TRBJ2-2
size: few
D: NA

CDR3: CASSQRARIDEQFF
DNA: TGTGCCAGCAGCCAAAGGGCCCGGATCGATGAGCAGTTCTTC
V: TRBV3-1
J: TRBJ2-1
size: many
D: NA

CDR3: CGIPGTDYNEQYF
DNA: TGCGGGATCCCTGGGACAGACTACAATGAGCAGTACTTC
V: TRBV20-1
J: TRBJ2-7
size: NA
D: TRBD1

CDR3: CAYRPGYEQYF
DNA: TGTGCTTACCGGCCGGGTTACGAGCAGTACTTC
V: TRBV7-9
J: TRBJ2-7
size: NA
D: NA

CDR3: CAISEQQDSHNSPLHF
DNA: TGTGCCATCAGTGAGCAACAGGACAGTCACAATTCACCCCTCCACTTT
V: TRBV10-3
J: TRBJ1-6
size: NA
D: NA

CDR3: CASSSRPGEQYF
DNA: TGTGCCAGCAGTTCCAGGCCAGGAGAGCAGTACTTC
V: TRBV7-2
J: TRBJ2-4
size: NA
D: NA

CDR3: CSVMGVLMNTEAFF
DNA: TGCAGCGTGATGGGGGTACTGATGAACACTGAAGCTTTCTTT
V: TRBV29-1
J: TRBJ1-1
size: many
D: NA

CDR3: CASSVSLGKFF
DNA: TGTGCCAGCAGTGTAAGCCTGGGGAAGTTCTTC
V: TRBV25-1
J: TRBJ2-1
size: NA
D: NA

CDR3: CASSLRAGDDQPQHF
DNA: TGTGCCAGCAGCTTACGGGCAGGAGACGATCAGCCCCAGCATTTT
V: TRBV7-9
J: TRBJ1-5
size: NA
D: NA

CDR3: CATGPGQGLYTEAFF
DNA: TGTGCCACCGGACCGGGACAGGGGCTTTACACTGAAGCTTTCTTT
V: TRBV15
J: TRBJ1-1
size: NA
D: TRBD1

CDR3: CSVGTRSVNTGELFF
DNA: TGCAGCGTTGGGACAAGGAGCGTGAACACCGGGGAGCTGTTTTTT
V: TRBV29-1
J: TRBJ2-2
size: NA
D: NA

CDR3: CASSDVGTSLNIQYF
DNA: TGTGCCAGCAGTGACGTCGGGACTTCTCTAAACATTCAGTACTTC
V: TRBV2
J: TRBJ2-4
size: NA
D: NA